Below, 24 T cell receptor beta chains from the same sample are listed, as sequenced in a study of blood T cell repertoires in COVID-19. Method: immunoSEQ multiplex PCR; TCRdb's copy keeps in-frame clones and lacks some. Counted here are some 78,000 clones, 75% to 90% occurring once; the ten biggest clones make up 12%. The sample taken for sequencing was peripheral blood. The receptors were sampled from a man in his sixties or seventies with active or convalescent COVID-19.

V usage is TRBV18 and J usage is TRBJ2-3; 11 nucleotides agree with TRBD1. Trimming removed 3 bases from V and 5 bases from J; junction bases left unmatched: 4. Germline CDR1 and CDR2: KGHSH and LQKENI. CDR3 size: 15 residues. The CDR3 DNA sequence: TGTGCCAGCTCACCCGGGACAGGGGGAAAAGATACGCAGTATTTT. This translates into CASSPGTGGKDTQYF.

This chain joins TRBV2 and TRBJ2-4; weak D call: TRBD1 (6 bases). Germline CDR1 SNHLY, CDR2 FYNNEI. The CDR3 totals 15 residues. Trimming removed 3 bases at V and 3 bases at J, with 12 bases between. The CDR3 loop is CASSENRVGKNIQYF. CDR3 DNA sequence: TGTGCCAGCAGTGAGAACAGGGTGGGCAAAAACATTCAGTACTTC.

This clone appeared once. The chain employs TRBV30 and TRBJ2-3; 12 bases fit TRBD2. This CDR3 comprises 16 residues. Germline V gives CDR1 GTSNPN, CDR2 SVGIG (reference sequence). Unmatched junction bases numbered 9, after V lost 3 bases and J lost 5 bases. Here the CDR3 reads CAWSLAGGGVGDTQYF. The CDR3 DNA follows: TGTGCCTGGAGCCTAGCGGGGGGGGGTGTTGGAGATACGCAGTATTTT.

The rearrangement links TRBV9 to TRBJ1-5; 8 positions match TRBD1. The trim removed 4 bases at V and 2 bases at J, leaving 5 bases unmatched. This CDR3 is 15 amino acids long. The germline V gene encodes CDR1 SGDLS and CDR2 YYNGEE. This CDR3 reads CASSTGGWGNQPQHF. Written as DNA, the CDR3 is TGTGCCAGCAGCACAGGGGGTTGGGGCAATCAGCCCCAGCATTTT.

This chain uses TRBV20-1 with TRBJ1-3; D is undetermined. There are 13 residues in the CDR3. The V gene's germline CDR1 is DFQATT and CDR2 SNEGSKA (reference sequence). V shed 3 bases and J shed 0 bases, with 6 bases lying between them. The CDR3 DNA follows: TGCAGTGCTAGTTGGAGCTCTGGAAACACCATATATTTT. It translates to CSASWSSGNTIYF.

This clone was seen a single time. The chain combines TRBV7-9 with TRBJ2-7, with D unresolved. The CDR3 extends over 12 amino acids. In germline, CDR1 is SEHNR, CDR2 FQNEAQ (reference sequence). Trimming left V 4 bases short and J 1 base short, with 5 bases between. The CDR3 DNA follows: TGTGCCAGCAGCTCTTCTTCCTACGAGCAGTACTTC. It encodes CASSSSSYEQYF.

The chain links TRBV5-5 to TRBJ2-7, with TRBD1 matching over 7 bases. V lost 7 bases and J lost 5; bases outside the gene matches: 6. Germline loops: CDR1 SGHKS, CDR2 YYEKEE (reference sequence). There are 12 residues in the CDR3. The CDR3 is CASLRGLHEQYF. The CDR3 nucleotides read TGTGCCAGCCTAAGGGGGCTCCACGAGCAGTACTTC.

CDR3 loop: CASDPYWGRGNTEAFF. The CDR3 region has the DNA TGTGCCAGCGACCCGTATTGGGGAAGGGGGAACACTGAAGCTTTCTTT. The V and J genes are TRBV28 and TRBJ1-1; weak D call: TRBD1 (5 bases). V lost 8 bases and J lost 1, with 20 bases in between. Germline CDR1 MDHEN, CDR2 SYDVKM. The CDR3 covers 16 residues.

The chain employs TRBV4-2 and TRBJ1-1; the match to TRBD1 covers 12 bases. Germline CDR1 reads LGHNA; CDR2 reads YNFKEQ. Losses at the gene ends were 2 bases for V and 7 bases for J; bases not matched to a gene: 8. This CDR3 region has 16 residues. CDR3 protein: CASSQFPGQGAIEAFF. The CDR3 nucleotides read TGTGCCAGCAGCCAATTCCCGGGACAGGGGGCAATTGAAGCTTTCTTT.

The rearrangement uses TRBV5-1 and TRBJ1-2; possible D gene TRBD1, 6 bases. The CDR3 has 14 residues. Trimming stripped 7 bases from V and 0 bases from J, with 13 bases between. Looked up from germline, CDR1 is SGHRS and CDR2 is YFSETQ. CDR3 amino acids: CASGREGANYGYTF. In nucleotides, the CDR3 is TGCGCCAGCGGCCGGGAGGGGGCTAACTATGGCTACACCTTC.

V is TRBV7-2 and J is TRBJ1-5; D perhaps matches TRBD1 (5 bases). CDR1 and CDR2 (germline): SGHTA, FQGNSA. V lost 5 bases and J lost 0, with 11 bases in between. The CDR3 is 15 residues long. In DNA form, the CDR3 reads TGTGCCAGCAGCCCCGACAGATATAGCAATCAGCCCCAGCATTTT. Protein: CASSPDRYSNQPQHF.

This clone has a single count. CDR3 in DNA: TGTGCCAGCAGCTTTTTGGGACTAGCGGGGGGAACTCATGAGCAGTTCTTC. It is translated as CASSFLGLAGGTHEQFF. The chain recombines TRBV7-2 with TRBJ2-1, with 15 bases identical to TRBD2. J lost 8 bases, V lost 3 bases, and 8 bases had no gene match. The CDR3 length is 17 residues. The V gene's germline CDR1 is SGHTA and CDR2 FQGNSA.

This chain links TRBV6-5 with TRBJ1-5, with 7 nucleotides matching TRBD1. J lost 0 bases, V lost 10 bases, and 9 bases had no gene match. Per the germline V gene, CDR1 is MNHEY and CDR2 is SVGAGI. This CDR3 spans 15 amino acids. The CDR3: CATDRAGYSNQPQHF. CDR3 in DNA: TGTGCCACCGACAGGGCAGGTTATAGCAATCAGCCCCAGCATTTT.

The J gene is TRBJ1-2, the V gene TRBV15, with D unresolved. The length of the CDR3 is 15 residues. Trimming cost V 0 bases and J 3 bases, with 11 bases left between them. Germline V CDR1 and CDR2: LNHNV, YYDKDF (reference sequence). The CDR3 bases are TGTGCCACCAGCAGAGAGCCCCAAGAGGACTATGGCTACACCTTC. It translates to CATSREPQEDYGYTF.

The chain joins TRBV27 to TRBJ1-1; 8 bases align to TRBD1. Per germline, CDR1 MNHEY and CDR2 SMNVEV (reference sequence). This CDR3 region has 14 residues. V was pared by 3 bases and J by 7 bases, with 7 bases of the junction left unmatched. CDR3 region: CASSLAGGSGEAFF. Here the CDR3 DNA reads TGTGCCAGCAGTTTGGCAGGGGGCAGCGGTGAAGCTTTCTTT.

This chain links TRBV4-1 with TRBJ1-3, with D tentatively TRBD1 (6 bases). The CDR3 contains 14 residues. V lost 4 bases to trimming and J lost 7 bases, with 14 bases between them. Germline lookup yields CDR1 MGHRA and CDR2 YSYEKL. The CDR3 region is CASSPRTALNTIYF. The CDR3 nucleotides are TGCGCCAGCAGCCCTAGGACAGCCCTTAACACCATATATTTT.

The rearrangement uses TRBV30 and TRBJ2-3, with D perhaps TRBD2 (6 bases). This CDR3 has 16 residues. The germline V gene encodes CDR1 GTSNPN and CDR2 SVGIG (reference sequence). The V gene lost 3 bases and the J gene lost 5 bases, with 21 bases spanning the gap. CDR3 amino acids: CAWRHRAGFPEDTQYF. The CDR3 nucleotides read TGTGCCTGGAGACACAGAGCGGGCTTTCCGGAAGATACGCAGTATTTT.

The chain carries TRBV3-1 (or the pseudogene TRBV3-2) and TRBJ1-2, with TRBD1 matching 7 bases. V dropped 0 bases and J dropped 4; count of bases not matched to a gene: 5. CDR1 LGHDT and CDR2 YNNKEL come from the germline V gene (reference sequence). The CDR3 is 15 residues long. CDR3: CASSQDWDSSYGYTF. The CDR3 DNA reads as TGTGCCAGCAGCCAAGATTGGGACAGCTCCTATGGCTACACCTTC.

V and J are TRBV18 and TRBJ1-2; TRBD1 is a possible D gene (5 bases). The CDR3 is 13 amino acids. The V and J ends lost 5 bases and 2 bases respectively, with 9 bases between them. The germline V gene encodes CDR1 KGHSH and CDR2 LQKENI. The chain's CDR3 is CASSGGDNYGYTF. In DNA, the CDR3 is TGTGCCAGCTCAGGAGGGGACAACTATGGCTACACCTTC.

The chain joins TRBV5-1 to TRBJ2-3, with D possibly TRBD2 on 6 matching bases. Germline loops: CDR1 SGHRS, CDR2 YFSETQ. The CDR3 sequence is 15 residues long. The V gene lost 0 bases and the J gene lost 2 bases, with 10 bases spanning the gap. As DNA, the CDR3 is TGCGCCAGCAGCTTGGATAGCGGAAACACAGATACGCAGTATTTT. Its protein is CASSLDSGNTDTQYF.

The chain links TRBV6-5 to TRBJ2-2; perhaps TRBD1 as D (6 bases). Trimming took 3 bases from V and 6 from J, leaving 11 bases between them. This CDR3 comprises 14 residues. Per the germline V gene, CDR1 is MNHEY and CDR2 is SVGAGI. CDR3 nucleotide sequence: TGTGCCAGCAGTTATCGGACAGTTCCCGGGGAGCTGTTTTTT. It encodes CASSYRTVPGELFF.

The rearrangement joins TRBV11-2 to TRBJ2-1; 7 positions match TRBD2. This CDR3 spans 17 amino acids. The ends lost 2 bases at V and 3 bases at J; junction bases unmatched: 10. Germline V lookup: CDR1 SGHAT, CDR2 FQNNGV. The CDR3 is CASSLTGGIGGYNEQFF. CDR3 sequence (DNA): TGTGCCAGCAGCTTAACCGGGGGGATTGGGGGCTACAATGAGCAGTTCTTC. Based on the CDR3 plus reference TRBV11-2 and TRBJ2-1, the full variable domain is EAGVAQSPRYKIIEKRQSVAFWCNPISGHATLYWYQQILGQGPKLLIQFQNNGVVDDSQLPKDRFSAERLKGVDSTLKIQPAKLEDSAVYLCASSLTGGIGGYNEQFFGPGTRLTVL.

The rearrangement uses TRBV6-2 or TRBV6-3 and TRBJ1-2; no clear D gene. The CDR3 runs to 12 residues. The germline V gene encodes CDR1 MNHEY and CDR2 SVGEGT. Trimming pared 6 bases from V and 4 bases from J, leaving 9 bases between. DNA of the CDR3: TGTGCCAGCAGCGTTAATTTCTATGGCTACACCTTC. Protein sequence: CASSVNFYGYTF.

This clone showed up just a few times. The V gene is TRBV6-2 or TRBV6-3, the J gene TRBJ1-2; 7 nucleotides match TRBD1. The CDR3 has 15 amino acids. Germline trimming cut 2 bases from V and 8 bases from J; bases unmatched to any gene: 11. Per germline, CDR1 MNHEY and CDR2 SVGEGT. CDR3 loop: CASSYQGDGVSGYTF. CDR3 nucleotides: TGTGCCAGCAGTTACCAGGGGGATGGCGTCTCGGGCTACACCTTC.